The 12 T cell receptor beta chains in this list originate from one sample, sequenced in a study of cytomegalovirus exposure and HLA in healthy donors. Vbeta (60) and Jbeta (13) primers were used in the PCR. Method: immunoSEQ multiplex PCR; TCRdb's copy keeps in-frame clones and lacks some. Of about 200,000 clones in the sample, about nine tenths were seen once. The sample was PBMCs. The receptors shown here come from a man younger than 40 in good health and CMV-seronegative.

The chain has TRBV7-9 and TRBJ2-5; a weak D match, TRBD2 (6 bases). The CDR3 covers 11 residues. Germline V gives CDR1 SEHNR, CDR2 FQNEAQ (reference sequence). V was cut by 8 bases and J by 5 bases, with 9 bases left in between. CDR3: CASAGTETQYF. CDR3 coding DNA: TGTGCCAGCGCGGGGACGGAGACCCAGTACTTC.

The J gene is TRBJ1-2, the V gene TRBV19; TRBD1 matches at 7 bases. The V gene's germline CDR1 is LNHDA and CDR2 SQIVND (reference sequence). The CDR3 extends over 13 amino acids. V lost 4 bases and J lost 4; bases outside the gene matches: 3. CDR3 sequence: CASSTQGGYGYTF. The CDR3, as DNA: TGTGCCAGTAGTACCCAGGGGGGCTATGGCTACACCTTC.

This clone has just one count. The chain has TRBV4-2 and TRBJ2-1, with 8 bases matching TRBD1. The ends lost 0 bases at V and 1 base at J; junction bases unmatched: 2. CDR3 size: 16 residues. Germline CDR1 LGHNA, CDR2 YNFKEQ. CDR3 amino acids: CASSQEDRVSYNEQFF. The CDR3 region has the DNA TGTGCCAGCAGCCAAGAGGACAGGGTGTCCTACAATGAGCAGTTCTTC.

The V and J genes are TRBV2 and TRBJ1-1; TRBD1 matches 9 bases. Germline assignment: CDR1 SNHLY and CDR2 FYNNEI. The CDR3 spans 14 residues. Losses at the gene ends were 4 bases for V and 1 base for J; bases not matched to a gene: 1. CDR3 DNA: TGTGCCAGCAGTGCGGACAGGGGGAACACTGAAGCTTTCTTT. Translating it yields CASSADRGNTEAFF.

The DNA for the CDR3 is TGTGCCAGCAGTGGGCAGGGACAAAGGGGGTCCGGGGAGCTGTTTTTT. Protein product: CASSGQGQRGSGELFF. This chain links TRBV6-6 with TRBJ2-2; TRBD1 might be the D (6 bases). There are 16 residues in the CDR3. Trimming pared 5 bases from V and 6 bases from J, leaving 19 bases between. The germline V gene encodes CDR1 MNHNY and CDR2 SVGAGI (reference sequence).

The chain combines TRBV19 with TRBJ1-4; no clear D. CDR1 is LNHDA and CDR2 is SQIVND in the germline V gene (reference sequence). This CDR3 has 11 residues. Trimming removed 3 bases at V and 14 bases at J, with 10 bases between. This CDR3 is CASSISSELFF. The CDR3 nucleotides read TGTGCCAGTAGTATTTCCAGCGAGCTGTTTTTT.

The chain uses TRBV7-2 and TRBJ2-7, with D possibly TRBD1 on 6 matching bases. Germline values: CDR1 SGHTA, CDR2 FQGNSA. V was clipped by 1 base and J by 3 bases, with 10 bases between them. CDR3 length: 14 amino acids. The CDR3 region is CASSLGAGDYEQYF. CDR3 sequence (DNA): TGTGCCAGCAGCTTAGGAGCAGGGGACTACGAGCAGTACTTC.

The CDR3 region has the DNA TGTGCCAGCAGTCCGTCGACAGGGCTGGACACTGAAGCTTTCTTT. It codes for CASSPSTGLDTEAFF. The chain combines TRBV27 with TRBJ1-1; TRBD1 matches 7 bases. The CDR3 length is 15 residues. V shed 5 bases, J shed 3 bases, and the junction held 9 bases outside the gene matches. Looked up from germline, CDR1 is MNHEY and CDR2 is SMNVEV (reference sequence).

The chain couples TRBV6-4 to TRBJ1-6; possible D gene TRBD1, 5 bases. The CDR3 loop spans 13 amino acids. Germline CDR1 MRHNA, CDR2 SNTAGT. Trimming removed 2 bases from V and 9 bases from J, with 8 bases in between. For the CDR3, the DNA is TGTGCCAGCAGTGACGGGGGGAGTTCACCCCTCCACTTT. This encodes CASSDGGSSPLHF.

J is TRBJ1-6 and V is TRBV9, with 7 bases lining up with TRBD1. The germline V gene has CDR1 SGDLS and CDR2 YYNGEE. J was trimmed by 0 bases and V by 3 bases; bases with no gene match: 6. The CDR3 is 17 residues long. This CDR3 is CASSARQGSSYNSPLHF. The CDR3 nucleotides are TGTGCCAGCAGCGCCCGACAGGGAAGCTCCTATAATTCACCCCTCCACTTT.

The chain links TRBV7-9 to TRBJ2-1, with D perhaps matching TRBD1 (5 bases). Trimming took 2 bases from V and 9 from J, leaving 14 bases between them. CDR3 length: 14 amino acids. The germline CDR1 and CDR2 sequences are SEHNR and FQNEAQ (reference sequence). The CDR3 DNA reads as TGTGCCAGCAGCTTAATATCAGGAAGGGGTGAGCAGTTCTTC. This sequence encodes CASSLISGRGEQFF.

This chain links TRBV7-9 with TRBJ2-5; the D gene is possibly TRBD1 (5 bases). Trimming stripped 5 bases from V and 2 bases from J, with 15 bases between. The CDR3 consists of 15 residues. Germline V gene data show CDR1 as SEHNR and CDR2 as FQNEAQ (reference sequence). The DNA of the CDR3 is TGTGCCAGCAGCCAACCCCCACAGGAACAAGAGACCCAGTACTTC. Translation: CASSQPPQEQETQYF.